The 7 T cell receptor beta chains below all came from one sample that was sequenced in a study of shared clonotypes between healthy human individuals. Some clones are missing from TCRdb's copy, which holds only in-frame ones; the method was immunoSEQ multiplex PCR. The sample shows 2 million to 2.5 million clones, 93% of them seen only once. Sequenced input: naive CD4+ T cells from PBMCs. Noted subset: CD45RA+ positively selected. These receptors came from a man between 18 and 29 years old in good health. Some clones in this sample may be carry-over from other donors' samples.

This sequence joins TRBV2 and TRBJ2-7, with TRBD1 matching 8 bases. The junction had 3 bases not matched to a gene; V was cut back by 5 bases and J by 3 bases. This CDR3 spans 13 amino acids. Germline assignment: CDR1 SNHLY and CDR2 FYNNEI. CDR3 coding DNA: TGTGCCAGCAGTTACGGACAGGGCTACGAGCAGTACTTC. This translates into CASSYGQGYEQYF.

In nucleotides, the CDR3 is TGTGCCAGCACGGGTAATCTTGACTATGGCTACACCTTC. Its protein is CASTGNLDYGYTF. The chain combines TRBV28 with TRBJ1-2; D ambiguous. With 7 bases removed from V and 3 bases from J, the gap between germline ends came to 12 bases. From germline, CDR1 is MDHEN and CDR2 SYDVKM. CDR3 size: 13 residues.

The V gene is TRBV6-1, the J gene TRBJ2-3; 7 bases match TRBD1. The CDR3 spans 15 residues. The germline gives CDR1 MNHNS, CDR2 SASEGT. The V segment lost 6 bases and the J segment 2 bases; nucleotides outside the gene matches: 8. CDR3 in DNA: TGTGCCAGCAGGACAGGGTCATCGGACACAGATACGCAGTATTTT. Translating gives CASRTGSSDTDTQYF.

The chain is built from TRBV6-1 and TRBJ1-1; TRBD1 matches at 7 bases. Per germline, CDR1 MNHNS and CDR2 SASEGT. CDR3 length: 13 amino acids. V shed 5 bases, J shed 5 bases, and the junction held 5 bases outside the gene matches. This chain's CDR3 is CASSPQGMTEAFF. The CDR3 DNA sequence: TGTGCCAGCAGTCCACAGGGGATGACTGAAGCTTTCTTT.

The rearrangement joins TRBV27 to TRBJ2-7; 8 bases align to TRBD1. Germline V gives CDR1 MNHEY, CDR2 SMNVEV (reference sequence). Trimming cost V 5 bases and J 6 bases; bases outside gene matches: 9. CDR3 size: 14 residues. The CDR3 DNA follows: TGTGCCAGCAGTAGGATAGGACAGGGCGGCGAGCAGTACTTC. As protein: CASSRIGQGGEQYF.

The V and J genes are TRBV7-2 and TRBJ2-7; TRBD2 agrees at 9 bases. The CDR3 length is 15 residues. Germline loops: CDR1 SGHTA, CDR2 FQGNSA. V lost 5 bases to trimming and J lost 0 bases; unmatched junction nucleotides: 5. In DNA, the CDR3 is TGTGCCAGCAGCCCAACTAGCGGGCCCTCCTACGAGCAGTACTTC. Its translation: CASSPTSGPSYEQYF.

In its sample, this clone was seen once. This chain joins TRBV7-8 and TRBJ2-1, with 8 positions matching TRBD2. The CDR3 is made up of 17 amino acids. The ends lost 1 base at V and 0 bases at J; junction bases unmatched: 5. Germline-derived CDR1 and CDR2 are SGHVS and FQNEAQ. CDR3 DNA: TGTGCCAGCAGCTTAGGTGTGGCGGGGGGCTCCTACAATGAGCAGTTCTTC. This sequence encodes CASSLGVAGGSYNEQFF.